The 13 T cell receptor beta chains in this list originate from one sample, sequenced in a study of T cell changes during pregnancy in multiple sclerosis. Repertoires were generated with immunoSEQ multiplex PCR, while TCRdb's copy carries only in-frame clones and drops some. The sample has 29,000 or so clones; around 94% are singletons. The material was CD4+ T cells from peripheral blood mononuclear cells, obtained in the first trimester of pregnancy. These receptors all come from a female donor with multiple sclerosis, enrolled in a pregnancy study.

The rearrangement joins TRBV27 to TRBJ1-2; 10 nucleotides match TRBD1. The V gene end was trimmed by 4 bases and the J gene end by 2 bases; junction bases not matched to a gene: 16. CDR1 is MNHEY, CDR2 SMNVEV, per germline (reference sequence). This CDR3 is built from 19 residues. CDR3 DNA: TGTGCCAGCAGTTCCAAACCCCCGACAGGGGGCTTAATAAACTATGGCTACACCTTC. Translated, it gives CASSSKPPTGGLINYGYTF.

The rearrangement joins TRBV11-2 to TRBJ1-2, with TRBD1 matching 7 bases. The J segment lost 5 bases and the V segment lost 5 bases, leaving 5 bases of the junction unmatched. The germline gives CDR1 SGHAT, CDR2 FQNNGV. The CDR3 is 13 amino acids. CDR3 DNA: TGTGCCAGCAGCCCAGGACAGGAATATGGCTACACCTTC. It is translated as CASSPGQEYGYTF.

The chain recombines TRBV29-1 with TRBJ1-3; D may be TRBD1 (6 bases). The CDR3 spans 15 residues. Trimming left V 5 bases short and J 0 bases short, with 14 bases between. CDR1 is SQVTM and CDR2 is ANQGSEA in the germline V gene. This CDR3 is CSVLGGASSGNTIYF. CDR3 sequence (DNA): TGCAGCGTTCTCGGGGGGGCCAGCTCTGGAAACACCATATATTTT.

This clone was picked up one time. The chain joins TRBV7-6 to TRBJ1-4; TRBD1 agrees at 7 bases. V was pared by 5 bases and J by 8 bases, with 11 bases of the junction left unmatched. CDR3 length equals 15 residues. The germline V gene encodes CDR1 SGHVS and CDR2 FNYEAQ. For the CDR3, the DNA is TGTGCCAGCAGCGCCCACACAGGGGTCGCAGAAAAACTGTTTTTT. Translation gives CASSAHTGVAEKLFF.

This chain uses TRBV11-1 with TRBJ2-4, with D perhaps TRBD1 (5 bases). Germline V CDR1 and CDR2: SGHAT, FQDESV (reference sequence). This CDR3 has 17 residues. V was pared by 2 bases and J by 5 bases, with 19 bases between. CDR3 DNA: TGTGCCAGCAGCTTATCATATCCCTCGCCGACAGAAAACATTCAGTACTTC. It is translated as CASSLSYPSPTENIQYF. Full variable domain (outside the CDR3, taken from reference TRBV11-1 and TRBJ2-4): EAEVAQSPRYKITEKSQAVAFWCDPISGHATLYWYRQILGQGPELLVQFQDESVVDDSQLPKDRFSAERLKGVDSTLKIQPAELGDSAMYLCASSLSYPSPTENIQYFGAGTRLSVL.

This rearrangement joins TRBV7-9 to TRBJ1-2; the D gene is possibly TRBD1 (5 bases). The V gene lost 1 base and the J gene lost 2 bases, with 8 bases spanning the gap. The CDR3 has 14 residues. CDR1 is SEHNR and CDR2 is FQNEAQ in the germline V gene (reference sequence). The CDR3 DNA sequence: TGTGCCAGCAGCTTAGGGGGGGTCAACTATGGCTACACCTTC. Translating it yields CASSLGGVNYGYTF.

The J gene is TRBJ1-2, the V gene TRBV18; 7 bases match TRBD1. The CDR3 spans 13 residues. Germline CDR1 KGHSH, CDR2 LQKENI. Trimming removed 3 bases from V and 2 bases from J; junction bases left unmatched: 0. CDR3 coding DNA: TGTGCCAGCTCACCGGACAGGAACTATGGCTACACCTTC. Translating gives CASSPDRNYGYTF. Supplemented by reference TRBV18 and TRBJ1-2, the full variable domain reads NAGVMQNPRHLVRRRGQEARLRCSPMKGHSHVYWYRQLPEEGLKFMVYLQKENIIDESGMPKERFSAEFPKEGPSILRIQQVVRGDSAAYFCASSPDRNYGYTFGSGTRLTVV.

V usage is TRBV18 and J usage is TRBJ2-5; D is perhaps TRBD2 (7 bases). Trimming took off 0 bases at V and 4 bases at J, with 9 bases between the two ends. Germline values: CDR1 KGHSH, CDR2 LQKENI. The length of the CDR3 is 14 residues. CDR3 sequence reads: CASSPPGGRETQYF. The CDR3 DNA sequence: TGTGCCAGCTCACCACCGGGGGGGCGAGAGACCCAGTACTTC.

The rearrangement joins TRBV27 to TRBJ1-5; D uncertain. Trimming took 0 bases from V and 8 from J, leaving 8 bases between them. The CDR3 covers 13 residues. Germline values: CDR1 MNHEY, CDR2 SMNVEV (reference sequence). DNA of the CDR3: TGTGCCAGCAGTTTATCCAGGATTGAGCCCCAGCATTTT. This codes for CASSLSRIEPQHF.

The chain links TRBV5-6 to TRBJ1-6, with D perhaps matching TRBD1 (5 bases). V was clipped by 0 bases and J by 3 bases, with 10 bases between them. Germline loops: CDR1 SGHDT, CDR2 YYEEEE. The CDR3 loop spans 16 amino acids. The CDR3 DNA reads TGTGCCAGCAGCTTGGAGGGGATGGGCTATAATTCACCCCTCCACTTT. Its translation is CASSLEGMGYNSPLHF.

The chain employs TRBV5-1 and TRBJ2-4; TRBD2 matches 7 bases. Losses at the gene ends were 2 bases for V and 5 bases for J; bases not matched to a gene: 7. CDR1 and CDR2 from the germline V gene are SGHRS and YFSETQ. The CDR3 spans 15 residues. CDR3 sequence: CASSFFGGRENIQYF. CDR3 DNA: TGCGCCAGCAGCTTCTTCGGGGGGAGAGAAAACATTCAGTACTTC.

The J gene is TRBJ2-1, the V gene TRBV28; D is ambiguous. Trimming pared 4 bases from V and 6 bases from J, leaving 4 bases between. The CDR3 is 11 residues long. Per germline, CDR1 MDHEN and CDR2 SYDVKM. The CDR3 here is CASSSRNEQFF. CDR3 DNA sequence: TGTGCCAGCAGTTCTCGCAATGAGCAGTTCTTC.

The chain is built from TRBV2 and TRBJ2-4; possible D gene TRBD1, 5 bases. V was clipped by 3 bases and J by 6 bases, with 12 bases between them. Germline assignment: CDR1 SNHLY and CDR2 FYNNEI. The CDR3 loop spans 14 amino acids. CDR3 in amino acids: CASSEVLTVNIQYF. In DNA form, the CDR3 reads TGTGCCAGCAGTGAGGTCTTGACAGTAAACATTCAGTACTTC.